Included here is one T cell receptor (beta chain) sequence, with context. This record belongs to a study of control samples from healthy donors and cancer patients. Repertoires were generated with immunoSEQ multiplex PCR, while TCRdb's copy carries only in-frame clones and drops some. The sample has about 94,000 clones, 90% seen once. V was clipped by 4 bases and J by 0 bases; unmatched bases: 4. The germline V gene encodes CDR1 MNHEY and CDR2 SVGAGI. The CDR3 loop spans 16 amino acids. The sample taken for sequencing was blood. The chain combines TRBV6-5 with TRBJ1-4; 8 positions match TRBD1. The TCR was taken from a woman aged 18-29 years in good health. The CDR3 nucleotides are TGTGCCAGCAGTTCGCAGGGGGCAGCAACTAATGAAAAACTGTTTTTT. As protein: CASSSQGAATNEKLFF.